Listed here are 27 T cell receptor beta chains from one sample, sequenced in a study of vaccination and CD4 T cells after COVID-19. The treatment here: roughly 10-day PBMC culture with coronavirus spike peptide pools or control peptides (ViraFEST assay). The antigens for these receptors are not known. The Oncomine TCR Beta short-read assay was applied to DNA of cultured CD4+ T cells. In TCRdb, the PCR reads were re-called with MiXCR into one record per CDR3 protein. The table lists several thousand distinct CDR3 sequences, roughly three quarters of them singletons. Sequencing was carried out using CD4+ T cells from blood, cultured in vitro. All receptors come from a human donor who had recovered from COVID-19.

CDR3 in amino acids: CASSRSQSDRDDEQYF. The CDR3 region has the DNA TGTGCCAGCAGCCGTTCCCAGTCAGACAGGGACGACGAGCAGTACTTC. This chain links TRBV7-9 with TRBJ2-7, with 7 bases matching TRBD1. Germline-derived CDR1 and CDR2 are SEHNR and FQNEAQ (reference sequence). The V and J ends lost 5 bases and 5 bases, in that order; junction bases with no gene match: 15. There are 16 residues in the CDR3. Variable domain in full (rest from reference TRBV7-9 and TRBJ2-7): DTGVSQNPRHKITKRGQNVTFRCDPISEHNRLYWYRQTLGQGPEFLTYFQNEAQLEKSRLLSDRFSAERPKGSFSTLEIQRTEQGDSAMYLCASSRSQSDRDDEQYFGPGTRLTVT.

J is TRBJ2-7 and V is TRBV7-2; no clear D gene. The V gene lost 2 bases and the J gene lost 0 bases, with 8 bases spanning the gap. CDR3 size: 14 residues. CDR1 SGHTA and CDR2 FQGNSA come from the germline V gene. CDR3 sequence (DNA): TGTGCCAGCAGCTTACATCAGAGCTCCTACGAGCAGTACTTC. It yields the protein CASSLHQSSYEQYF.

The J gene is TRBJ2-1, the V gene TRBV20-1; 13 nucleotides match TRBD2. V lost 1 base, J lost 3 bases, and 3 bases stayed unmatched. In germline, CDR1 is DFQATT, CDR2 SNEGSKA (reference sequence). The CDR3 consists of 16 residues. In DNA form, the CDR3 reads TGCAGTGCTAGAGCGACTAGCGGGGGGAACTACAATGAGCAGTTCTTC. It codes for CSARATSGGNYNEQFF.

The CDR3 spells CASMPWAGAGLNYGYTF. The CDR3 DNA is TGTGCCAGCATGCCCTGGGCAGGCGCCGGCCTTAACTATGGCTACACCTTC. The V gene is TRBV19, the J gene TRBJ1-2; no clear D. In germline, CDR1 is LNHDA, CDR2 SQIVND (reference sequence). V dropped 9 bases and J dropped 1 base, with 24 bases sitting between them. This CDR3 is 17 amino acids long.

This rearrangement joins TRBV6-1 to TRBJ1-2; 8 positions match TRBD1. The length of the CDR3 is 16 residues. The germline CDR1 and CDR2 sequences are MNHNS and SASEGT. V shed 6 bases, J shed 8 bases, and the junction held 17 bases outside the gene matches. CDR3 sequence reads: CASSDRDRRGSRGYTF. For the CDR3, the DNA is TGTGCCAGCAGCGATAGGGACAGGCGGGGTTCGAGAGGCTACACCTTC.

The chain couples TRBV28 to TRBJ1-2; D not certain. Germline V CDR1 and CDR2: MDHEN, SYDVKM. This CDR3 comprises 15 residues. Between the trimmed V and J ends, which lost 4 bases and 4 bases, there was a span of 16 bases. The CDR3 reads CASSSLDRGPYGYTF. In DNA form, the CDR3 reads TGTGCCAGCAGTTCACTTGACCGCGGGCCCTATGGCTACACCTTC.

The V gene is TRBV24-1, the J gene TRBJ1-1; D gene uncertain. The CDR3 contains 13 residues. Trimming took 2 bases from V and 6 from J, leaving 9 bases between them. Germline V gives CDR1 KGHDR, CDR2 SFDVKD. The CDR3: CATSDSISAEAFF. CDR3 nucleotide sequence: TGTGCCACCAGTGATTCAATATCCGCTGAAGCTTTCTTT.

This sequence joins TRBV28 and TRBJ1-4; 9 bases map to TRBD1. The germline gives CDR1 MDHEN, CDR2 SYDVKM. Losses at the gene ends were 6 bases for V and 5 bases for J; bases not matched to a gene: 10. The CDR3 loop spans 16 amino acids. The CDR3 coding sequence is TGTGCCAGCAGCCCCGGGACAGGGAGGAGCAATGAAAAACTGTTTTTT. As protein: CASSPGTGRSNEKLFF.

This chain joins TRBV6-1 and TRBJ2-1; TRBD1 agrees at 8 bases. The CDR3 is made up of 16 amino acids. CDR1 and CDR2 from the germline V gene are MNHNS and SASEGT. The J segment lost 1 base and the V segment lost 6 bases, leaving 8 bases of the junction unmatched. The CDR3 coding sequence is TGTGCCAGCAGGAGAGCCGGGACAGGATCCTACAATGAGCAGTTCTTC. It yields the protein CASRRAGTGSYNEQFF.

This clonotype came up once. This rearrangement joins TRBV18 to TRBJ2-5; 8 nucleotides agree with TRBD1. Trimming removed 0 bases from V and 0 bases from J; junction bases left unmatched: 6. The CDR3 runs to 17 residues. Germline CDR1 reads KGHSH; CDR2 reads LQKENI. CDR3 nucleotides: TGTGCCAGCTCACCACCGCGTCCAGGGGGCGACCAAGAGACCCAGTACTTC. This codes for CASSPPRPGGDQETQYF.

The chain carries TRBV28 and TRBJ1-5; D is perhaps TRBD1 (5 bases). V dropped 6 bases and J dropped 5 bases, with 8 bases sitting between them. The CDR3 extends over 12 amino acids. Germline values: CDR1 MDHEN, CDR2 SYDVKM. The CDR3 DNA reads as TGTGCCAGCAGCCCGACAGATCAGCCCCAGCATTTT. This sequence encodes CASSPTDQPQHF. Looking up the rest from reference TRBV28 and TRBJ1-5 gives the full variable domain: DVKVTQSSRYLVKRTGEKVFLECVQDMDHENMFWYRQDPGLGLRLIYFSYDVKMKEKGDIPEGYSVSREKKERFSLILESASTNQTSMYLCASSPTDQPQHFGDGTRLSIL.

This CDR3 reads CASSPDGTARSGYTF. The CDR3 region has the DNA TGTGCCAGCAGTCCCGACGGGACGGCTCGTAGTGGCTACACCTTC. The rearrangement joins TRBV7-3 to TRBJ1-2; a possible D gene is TRBD1 (5 bases). The V and J ends lost 6 bases and 7 bases respectively, with 21 bases between them. The CDR3 length is 15 residues. The germline V gene encodes CDR1 SGHTA and CDR2 FQGTGA.

The chain links TRBV6-1 to TRBJ2-2, with 8 bases identical to TRBD1. V lost 2 bases, J lost 6 bases, and 5 bases stayed unmatched. Germline V gene data show CDR1 as MNHNS and CDR2 as SASEGT. This CDR3 region has 15 residues. CDR3 sequence reads: CASSELDRVPGELFF. The CDR3 bases are TGTGCCAGCAGTGAATTGGACAGGGTACCCGGGGAGCTGTTTTTT.

J is TRBJ2-3 and V is TRBV7-6, with no clear D. This CDR3 region has 12 residues. Trimming stripped 5 bases from V and 8 bases from J, with 11 bases between. In germline, CDR1 is SGHVS, CDR2 FNYEAQ. As DNA, the CDR3 is TGTGCCAGCAGCCCTCAAGAGAGTACGCAGTATTTT. As protein: CASSPQESTQYF.

The genes are TRBV2 and TRBJ1-2; D is undetermined. The CDR3 runs 13 residues. V was clipped by 6 bases and J by 7 bases, with 15 bases between them. Germline assignment: CDR1 SNHLY and CDR2 FYNNEI. CDR3 nucleotides: TGTGCCAGCAGCCAAGGGTCAAGGGCTGGCTACACCTTC. Translated, it gives CASSQGSRAGYTF.

The chain joins TRBV29-1 to TRBJ2-7; 8 nucleotides align to TRBD2. Losses at the gene ends were 4 bases for V and 3 bases for J; bases not matched to a gene: 5. From germline, CDR1 is SQVTM and CDR2 ANQGSEA. This CDR3 comprises 13 residues. The CDR3 nucleotides are TGCAGCGTTGTCGCGGGGGGCGTCTACGAGCAGTACTTC. It codes for CSVVAGGVYEQYF.

This chain joins TRBV5-1 and TRBJ1-2; 9 nucleotides line up with TRBD1. CDR3 size: 15 residues. V shed 4 bases, J shed 8 bases, and the junction held 12 bases outside the gene matches. CDR1 is SGHRS, CDR2 YFSETQ, per germline. CDR3 coding DNA: TGCGCCAGCAGCACGGGACAGGGTGGAGATTTGGGCTACACCTTC. Protein product: CASSTGQGGDLGYTF. Full variable domain (missing parts from reference TRBV5-1 and TRBJ1-2): KAGVTQTPRYLIKTRGQQVTLSCSPISGHRSVSWYQQTPGQGLQFLFEYFSETQRNKGNFPGRFSGRQFSNSRSEMNVSTLELGDSALYLCASSTGQGGDLGYTFGSGTRLTVV.

V gene TRBV25-1 combines with J gene TRBJ1-5; weak D call: TRBD1 (6 bases). The germline V and J ends were trimmed by 4 bases and 3 bases, with 13 bases remaining between them. Germline V gene sequence: CDR1 MGHDK, CDR2 SYGVNS. CDR3 length: 15 residues. The CDR3 DNA reads TGTGCCAGCAGTGCCCCGGGGGGGCACAATCAGCCCCAGCATTTT. It is translated as CASSAPGGHNQPQHF. Based on the CDR3 plus reference TRBV25-1 and TRBJ1-5, the full variable domain is EADIYQTPRYLVIGTGKKITLECSQTMGHDKMYWYQQDPGMELHLIHYSYGVNSTEKGDLSSESTVSRIRTEHFPLTLESARPSHTSQYLCASSAPGGHNQPQHFGDGTRLSIL.

This clonotype was seen a single time. The chain recombines TRBV7-9 with TRBJ2-3, with D possibly being TRBD1 (5 bases). The V and J ends lost 5 bases and 10 bases respectively, with 22 bases between them. CDR3 size: 15 residues. Germline values: CDR1 SEHNR, CDR2 FQNEAQ (reference sequence). The CDR3 sequence: CASSPPFRAGSAQYF. The CDR3 bases are TGTGCCAGCAGCCCTCCTTTCAGGGCCGGGTCCGCGCAGTATTTT.

In this sample, this clonotype turned up a few times. The chain carries TRBV7-8 and TRBJ1-5; D call uncertain. The ends were cut back, 5 bases at V and 9 bases at J, with 14 bases in the middle. The CDR3 runs to 13 residues. Germline V gene lookup returns CDR1 SGHVS and CDR2 FQNEAQ. The chain's CDR3 is CASSPSMEGPQHF. In DNA form, the CDR3 reads TGTGCCAGCAGCCCTTCAATGGAAGGGCCCCAGCATTTT.

By sample share, this clonotype is medium-sized (0.01 to 0.1%). The chain links TRBV7-2 to TRBJ1-2; 12 bases map to TRBD1. There are 16 residues in the CDR3. Germline lookup yields CDR1 SGHTA and CDR2 FQGNSA. J was trimmed by 6 bases and V by 5 bases; bases with no gene match: 10. CDR3 sequence: CASSRKTGTGGDGYTF. The CDR3 region has the DNA TGTGCCAGCAGCCGAAAAACCGGGACAGGGGGCGATGGCTACACCTTC.

The rearrangement joins TRBV12-3 or TRBV12-4 to TRBJ2-6; 8 positions agree with TRBD1. This CDR3 has 17 amino acids. V trimming: 3 bases; J trimming: 0 bases; junction bases outside the gene matches: 4. The CDR3 sequence is CASSLDRAGSGANVLTF. The CDR3 coding sequence is TGTGCCAGCAGTTTGGACAGGGCCGGCTCTGGGGCCAACGTCCTGACTTTC.

This chain connects TRBV12-3 or TRBV12-4 to TRBJ1-5; weak D call: TRBD1 (6 bases). The CDR3 has 13 amino acids. Trimming removed 3 bases from V and 9 bases from J, with 12 bases in between. The CDR3 nucleotides read TGTGCCAGCAGTTTCAGGGGCCGGTGGCCCCAGCATTTT. This codes for CASSFRGRWPQHF.

This clonotype appeared a few times. The J gene is TRBJ1-2, the V gene TRBV15; D not certain. Germline V CDR1 and CDR2: LNHNV, YYDKDF (reference sequence). The CDR3 is 13 amino acids. V was clipped by 0 bases and J by 3 bases, with 5 bases between them. The CDR3 coding sequence is TGTGCCACCAGCAGAGACAGACACTATGGCTACACCTTC. Residues: CATSRDRHYGYTF. The full variable domain, completed using reference TRBV15 and TRBJ1-2, is DAMVIQNPRYQVTQFGKPVTLSCSQTLNHNVMYWYQQKSSQAPKLLFHYYDKDFNNEADTPDNFQSRRPNTSFCFLDIRSPGLGDTAMYLCATSRDRHYGYTFGSGTRLTVV.

The J gene is TRBJ2-1, the V gene TRBV20-1; D might be TRBD1 or TRBD2, each matching 6 bases. Trimming shortened V by 1 base and J by 8 bases, and 12 bases separated the two germline ends. There are 13 residues in the CDR3. The germline gives CDR1 DFQATT, CDR2 SNEGSKA (reference sequence). For the CDR3, the DNA is TGCAGTGCTAGAGGGGGGGCCATCCATGAGCAGTTCTTC. Encoded protein: CSARGGAIHEQFF.

This chain uses TRBV10-2 with TRBJ1-1; a possible D gene is TRBD1 (5 bases). CDR3 length equals 13 residues. V lost 6 bases to trimming and J lost 0 bases, with 8 bases between them. Germline loops: CDR1 WSHSY, CDR2 SAAADI. The CDR3 region has the DNA TGCGCCAGCAGAAGAGGGGTGAACACTGAAGCTTTCTTT. Its translation: CASRRGVNTEAFF.

This sequence joins TRBV6-5 and TRBJ2-3; TRBD2 agrees at 13 bases. Per the germline V gene, CDR1 is MNHEY and CDR2 is SVGAGI. This CDR3 spans 15 amino acids. V lost 4 bases, J lost 6 bases, and 4 bases stayed unmatched. The CDR3 coding sequence is TGTGCCAGCAGTTGGACTAGCGGGGGCTTTGATACGCAGTATTTT. This codes for CASSWTSGGFDTQYF.